This TCR beta chain was sequenced in a study of graft-versus-host responses after intestinal transplantation. Findings of the study overall: GvH clones were identified in recipient marrow, with some first appearing in ileum or blood.

About this clone: Antigen: not known.

Graft samples were processed, releasing intraepithelial and lamina propria lymphocytes. Measured with immunoSEQ multiplex PCR; TCRdb has only the in-frame clones, and not every one. The table has about 3,900 clones, 85% seen once. The source is a human patient who received an intestinal transplant, so some T cells may come from the graft donor. The sample here was ileum tissue, taken 650 to 680 days after intestinal transplant.

The CDR3 nucleotides read TGTGCCAGCAGCCCCGGGACTAGCGGGGGAAATGAGCAGTTCTTC. Its protein product is CASSPGTSGGNEQFF. This chain joins TRBV13 and TRBJ2-1, with TRBD2 matching over 14 bases. The V gene end was trimmed by 5 bases and the J gene end by 7 bases; junction bases not matched to a gene: 4. Germline CDR1 reads PRHDT; CDR2 reads FYEKMQ (reference sequence). This CDR3 contains 15 residues.